The rows below give T cell receptor beta chains drawn from one sample of a study of cytomegalovirus exposure and HLA in healthy donors. Sequencing was performed with immunoSEQ multiplex PCR; in TCRdb, only in-frame clones are kept and a portion is missing. The table lists 90,000 to 150,000 clones, 73% of them singletons, with 4.1% in the top ten. Material: PBMCs. Receptors were obtained from a woman aged 40 to 50 in good health and CMV-seronegative. Each CDR3 is given without its conserved first and last residue.

12 | TRBJ2-7 | TRBV18 | ASSLGAGVGEQY
12 | TRBJ1-6 | TRBV19 | ASSSSSYNSPLH
12 | TRBJ2-7 | TRBV5-5 | ASSPQGSDYEQY
14 | TRBJ2-1 | TRBV25-1 | ASSPPLAGVRNEQF
12 | TRBJ2-5 | TRBV6-4 | ASKDRVMGETQY
14 | TRBJ2-3 | TRBV6-1 | ASSVGQGPRSPTQY
11 | TRBJ2-7 | TRBV7-2 | ASTRVPPYEQY
13 | TRBJ1-4 | TRBV9 | ASSVNPGLNEKLF
11 | TRBJ2-7 | TRBV28 | ASISRSSYEQY
13 | TRBJ1-1 | TRBV7-9 | ASSLGGIDRGVTF
12 | TRBJ2-7 | TRBV2 | ASRRWQGLVEQY
12 | TRBJ2-7 | TRBV29-1 | SGLAGTGGEEQY
15 | TRBJ1-2 | TRBV28 | ASSPGDSHSAFYGYT
12 | TRBJ2-3 | TRBV5-1 | ASSFGGKGDTQY
14 | TRBJ2-3 | TRBV6-6 | ASSPVGQARTDTQY
16 | TRBJ1-6 | TRBV4-1 | ASSQDSPERLDNSPLH
13 | TRBJ1-2 | TRBV4-1 | ASSKNGDRSYGYT
13 | TRBJ2-1 | TRBV29-1 | SVEATGATYNEQF
12 | TRBJ2-5 | TRBV5-6 | ASSFEYFQETQY
13 | TRBJ1-5 | TRBV5-5 | ASRKTGGSNQPQH
10 | TRBJ1-5 | TRBV7-2 | ASSRLAQPQH
16 | TRBJ2-1 | TRBV7-8 | ASSLRPPRGVVYNEQF
11 | TRBJ2-3 | TRBV15 | ATRITGADTQY
10 | TRBJ2-4 | TRBV10-3 | AIRDSKNIQY
12 | TRBJ2-7 | TRBV19 | ASSIGTGPYEQY
11 | TRBJ2-7 | TRBV7-9 | ASSLAADYEQY
10 | TRBJ1-2 | TRBV13 | ASSARGYGYT
16 | TRBJ2-1 | TRBV4-3 | ASSQDLEQGSTYNEQF
12 | TRBJ1-1 | TRBV10-3 | AISERQGNTEAF
13 | TRBJ2-1 | TRBV6-1 | ASRRPWGGNNEQF
11 | TRBJ1-1 | TRBV7-8 | ASSLRGNTEAF
14 | TRBJ1-1 | TRBV5-6 | ASSLMRAGGWGEAF
13 | TRBJ2-3 | TRBV7-2 | ASSSGLAGLDTQY
14 | TRBJ2-2 | TRBV4-3 | ASSQAPGEDTGELF
9 | TRBJ2-7 | TRBV28 | ASSLRYEQY
13 | TRBJ1-3 | TRBV18 | ASSPYRGSGNTIY
14 | TRBJ1-6 | TRBV7-2 | ASSFSPRGNNSPLH